The sequence of this TCR beta chain was determined in a study of read filtering for tumor transcriptome and immune sequencing. Overall study: Mean patient age was approximately 66 years, range roughly 40 to 85; 16 to 20 male, roughly 14 female. RNA-seq yielded only roughly 80 to 1,400 TCR reads, IR-seq about 3.5 to 11 million. DNase treatment preceded whole-transcriptome library preparation.

The V gene end was trimmed by 1 base and the J gene end by 2 bases; junction bases not matched to a gene: 5. This CDR3 has 16 amino acids. Bone marrow was sampled from every patient at the time of active disease. The library was built from around 0.4 ug RNA with molecular barcoded adaptors for alpha/delta and beta/gamma chains. TCRdb used MiXCR to reprocess the reads, holding one entry per CDR3 protein. Of 30,000 to 35,000 distinct CDR3 sequences in the sample, approximately 18% were seen once. This clonotype was recorded at least ten times. The chain is built from TRBV12-3 or TRBV12-4 and TRBJ2-1; TRBD2 agrees at 7 bases. Sequencing used a population of CD138-negative cells sorted from bone marrow. This TCR came from a donor aged 40 or older with multiple myeloma. CDR3 protein: CASSLELAEPYNEQFF. For the CDR3, the DNA is TGTGCCAGCAGTTTAGAGCTAGCGGAGCCCTACAATGAGCAGTTCTTC.